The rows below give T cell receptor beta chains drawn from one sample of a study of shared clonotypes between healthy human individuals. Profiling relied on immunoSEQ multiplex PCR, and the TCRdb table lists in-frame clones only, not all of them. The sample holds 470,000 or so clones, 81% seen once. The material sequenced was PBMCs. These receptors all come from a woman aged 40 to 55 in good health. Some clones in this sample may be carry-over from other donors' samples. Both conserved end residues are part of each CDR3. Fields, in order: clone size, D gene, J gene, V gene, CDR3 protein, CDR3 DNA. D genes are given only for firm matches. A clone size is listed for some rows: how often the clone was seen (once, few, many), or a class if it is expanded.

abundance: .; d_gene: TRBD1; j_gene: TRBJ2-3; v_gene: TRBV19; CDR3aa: CASSPGGSTDTQYF; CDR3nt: TGTGCCAGTAGTCCAGGGGGAAGCACAGATACGCAGTATTTT
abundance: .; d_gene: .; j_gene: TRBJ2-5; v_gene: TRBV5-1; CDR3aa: CASSLGPTEQETQYF; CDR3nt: TGCGCCAGCAGCCTCGGCCCCACAGAGCAAGAGACCCAGTACTTC
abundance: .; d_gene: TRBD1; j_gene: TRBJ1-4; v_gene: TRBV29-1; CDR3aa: CSALQGSNEKLFF; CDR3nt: TGCAGCGCCTTACAGGGGTCTAATGAAAAACTGTTTTTT
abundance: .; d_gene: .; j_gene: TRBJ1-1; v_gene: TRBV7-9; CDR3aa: CASLYGPGQLNTEAFF; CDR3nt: TGTGCCAGTCTATATGGTCCCGGACAACTGAACACTGAAGCTTTCTTT
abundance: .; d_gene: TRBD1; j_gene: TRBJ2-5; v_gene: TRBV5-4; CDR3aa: CASSLGGAETQYF; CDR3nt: TGTGCCAGCAGCCTAGGGGGCGCAGAGACCCAGTACTTC
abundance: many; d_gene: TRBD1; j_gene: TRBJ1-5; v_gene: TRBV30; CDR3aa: CAWSPGTGPEHF; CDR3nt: TGTGCCTGGAGTCCCGGGACAGGCCCAGAGCATTTT
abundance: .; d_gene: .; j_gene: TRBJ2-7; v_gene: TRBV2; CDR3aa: CASQEGPREQYF; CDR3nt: TGTGCCTCCCAGGAGGGCCCTCGAGAGCAGTACTTC
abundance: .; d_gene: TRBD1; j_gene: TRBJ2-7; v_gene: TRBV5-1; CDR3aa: CASSPQGDEQYF; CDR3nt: TGCGCCAGCAGCCCCCAGGGGGACGAGCAGTACTTC
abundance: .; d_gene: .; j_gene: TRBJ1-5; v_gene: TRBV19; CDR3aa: CASRRGEVSNQPQHF; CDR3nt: TGTGCCAGTCGACGAGGGGAAGTGAGCAATCAGCCCCAGCATTTT
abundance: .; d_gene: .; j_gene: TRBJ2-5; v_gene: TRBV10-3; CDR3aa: CAISETSGYTDRETQYF; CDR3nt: TGTGCCATCAGTGAGACGTCGGGCTACACCGACCGGGAGACCCAGTACTTC
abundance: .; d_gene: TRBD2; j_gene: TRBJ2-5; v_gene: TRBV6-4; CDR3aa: CASSERREAQETQYF; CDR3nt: TGTGCCAGCAGTGAGCGGCGGGAGGCTCAAGAGACCCAGTACTTC
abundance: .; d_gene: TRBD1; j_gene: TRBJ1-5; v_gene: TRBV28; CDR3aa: CASRRRTGGQPQHF; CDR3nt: TGTGCCAGCAGACGCAGGACAGGAGGTCAGCCCCAGCATTTT
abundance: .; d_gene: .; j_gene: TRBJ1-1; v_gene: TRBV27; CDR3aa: CASSHRQSNTEAFF; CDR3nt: TGTGCCAGCAGCCACCGACAGTCGAACACTGAAGCTTTCTTT
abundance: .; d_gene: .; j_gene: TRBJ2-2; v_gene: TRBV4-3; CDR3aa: CASSQDSGNTGELFF; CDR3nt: TGCGCCAGCAGCCAAGATTCAGGGAACACCGGGGAGCTGTTTTTT
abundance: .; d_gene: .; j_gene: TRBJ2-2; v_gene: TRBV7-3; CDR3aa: CASSSLYGSGELFF; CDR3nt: TGTGCCAGCAGCTCCCTTTACGGGTCCGGGGAGCTGTTTTTT
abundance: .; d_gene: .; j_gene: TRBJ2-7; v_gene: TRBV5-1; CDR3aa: CASSLGPGVYEQYF; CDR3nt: TGCGCCAGCAGCTTGGGACCCGGGGTCTACGAGCAGTACTTC
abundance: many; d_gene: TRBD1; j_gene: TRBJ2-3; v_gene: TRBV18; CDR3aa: CASSLKTGEITDTQYF; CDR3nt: TGTGCCAGCTCACTTAAAACAGGGGAGATCACAGATACGCAGTATTTT
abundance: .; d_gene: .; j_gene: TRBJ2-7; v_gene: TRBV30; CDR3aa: CAWSVVRYEQYF; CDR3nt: TGTGCCTGGAGTGTAGTGAGGTACGAGCAGTACTTC
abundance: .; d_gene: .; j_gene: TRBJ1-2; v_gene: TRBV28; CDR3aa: CASIGIANYGYTF; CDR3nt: TGTGCCAGCATAGGAATCGCGAACTATGGCTACACCTTC
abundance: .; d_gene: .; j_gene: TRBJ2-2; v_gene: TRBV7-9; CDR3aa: CASSSGTDTGELFF; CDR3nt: TGTGCCAGCAGCTCAGGGACCGACACCGGGGAGCTGTTTTTT
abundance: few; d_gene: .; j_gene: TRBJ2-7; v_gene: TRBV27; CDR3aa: CATGGRNSYEQYF; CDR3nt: TGTGCCACCGGGGGGCGGAACTCCTACGAGCAGTACTTC
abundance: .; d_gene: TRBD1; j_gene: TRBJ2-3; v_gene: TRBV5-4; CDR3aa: CASSPAGGDTQYF; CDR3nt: TGTGCCAGCAGCCCGGCAGGGGGAGATACGCAGTATTTT
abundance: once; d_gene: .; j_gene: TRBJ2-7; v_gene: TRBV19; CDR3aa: CARYRDHEQYF; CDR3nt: TGTGCCCGATACAGGGATCACGAGCAGTACTTC
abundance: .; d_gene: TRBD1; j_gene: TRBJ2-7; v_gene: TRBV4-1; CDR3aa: CASSLRDRIYEQYF; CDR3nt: TGCGCCAGCAGTCTCCGGGACAGAATCTACGAGCAGTACTTC
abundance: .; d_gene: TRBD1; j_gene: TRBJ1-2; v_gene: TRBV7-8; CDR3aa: CASSLGQSYGYTF; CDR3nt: TGTGCCAGCAGCTTGGGACAGTCCTATGGCTACACCTTC
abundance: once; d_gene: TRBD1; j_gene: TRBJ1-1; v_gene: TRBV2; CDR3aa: CASRRGQGEAFF; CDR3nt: TGTGCCAGCAGGCGGGGACAGGGAGAAGCTTTCTTT
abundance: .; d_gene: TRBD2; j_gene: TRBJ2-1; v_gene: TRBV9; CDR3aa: CASSGRVAGGNEQFF; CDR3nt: TGTGCCAGCAGCGGGAGAGTAGCGGGAGGTAATGAGCAGTTCTTC
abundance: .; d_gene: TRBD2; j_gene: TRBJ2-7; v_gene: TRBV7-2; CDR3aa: CASSSGGGSYEQYF; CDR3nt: TGTGCCAGCAGCTCAGGCGGGGGCTCCTACGAGCAGTACTTC
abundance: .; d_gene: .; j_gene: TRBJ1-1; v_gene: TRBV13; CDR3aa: CASGNYGDTEAFF; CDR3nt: TGTGCCAGCGGTAATTATGGGGACACTGAAGCTTTCTTT
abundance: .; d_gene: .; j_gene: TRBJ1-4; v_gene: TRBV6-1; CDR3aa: CASSEPGGTNEKLFF; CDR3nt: TGTGCCAGCAGTGAACCAGGAGGAACTAATGAAAAACTGTTTTTT